Detailed here is one TCR beta chain. Mismatch with germline at one junction end may stem from a read error. Method: immunoSEQ multiplex PCR; TCRdb's copy keeps in-frame clones and lacks some. The table includes 97,000 or so clones, 70% to 90% detected once. The data stem from a study of blood T cell repertoires in COVID-19. Germline CDR1 LGHNT, CDR2 FRNRAP. The CDR3 extends over 14 amino acids. The clonotype originates from a middle-aged man with active COVID-19. Sequencing was done on a sample of peripheral blood. This chain uses TRBV12-5 with TRBJ1-6; 8 bases fit TRBD1. CDR3 in DNA: TGTGCTAGTGCCCGGACAGGGTGGAATTCATCCCTCCACTTT. Protein product: CASARTGWNSSLHF. The full variable domain, completed using reference TRBV12-5 and TRBJ1-6, is DARVTQTPRHKVTEMGQEVTMRCQPILGHNTVFWYRQTMMQGLELLAYFRNRAPLDDSGMPKDRFSAEMPDATLATLKIQPSEPRDSAVYFCASARTGWNSSLHFGNGTRLTVT.